A selection of T cell receptor beta chains follows, all from one sample in a study of control samples from healthy donors and cancer patients. TCRdb's copy holds only in-frame clones and misses some; the assay was immunoSEQ multiplex PCR. The profile covers over 150,000 clones, with 90% to 95% appearing a single time and over 1.1% taken by the ten largest. Sample: blood. Every receptor here comes from a man younger than 35 in good health. The CDR3 runs from the conserved cysteine through the conserved F or W. D genes are given only for firm matches. Clone size, where shown, is once, few, many, or a class for clones that have expanded.

CDR3nt	CDR3aa	abundance	v_gene	j_gene	d_gene
TGTGCCAGCAGCTACACCGGGACTAACTATGGCTACACCTTC	CASSYTGTNYGYTF	once	TRBV6-6	TRBJ1-2	NA
TGTGCCAGCAGCGTGGATGGGGGGTATGGCTACACCTTC	CASSVDGGYGYTF	NA	TRBV9	TRBJ1-2	NA
TGTGCCAGCTCACCAATTATCGCAGGGCCTTCTAACTATGGCTACACCTTC	CASSPIIAGPSNYGYTF	NA	TRBV18	TRBJ1-2	NA
TGTGCCAGCAGCTTGGCAGGGTATTCCACTGAAGCTTTCTTT	CASSLAGYSTEAFF	NA	TRBV5-4	TRBJ1-1	NA
TGTGCCAGCAGCCAAGCAAGCGGTTTGGATCAGCCCCAGCATTTT	CASSQASGLDQPQHF	NA	TRBV4-2	TRBJ1-5	NA
TGTGCCAGTAGTACCCAAACAGGGGTGAGCGAGCAGTACTTC	CASSTQTGVSEQYF	NA	TRBV19	TRBJ2-7	TRBD1
TGTGCTAGTGGTGAAGGAGCCAGGGGAGGGGAAGCTTTCTTT	CASGEGARGGEAFF	NA	TRBV12-5	TRBJ1-1	NA
TGTGCCAGCAGTGGGAGGTCAGGGGGCCTACCGATCTATGGCTACACCTTC	CASSGRSGGLPIYGYTF	NA	TRBV2	TRBJ1-2	TRBD1
TGTGCCAGCAGGAGGGGCCGAGGATATGGCTACACCTTC	CASRRGRGYGYTF	once	TRBV2	TRBJ1-2	NA
TGTGCCAGCAGTGACCTTAATCAGCCCCAGCATTTT	CASSDLNQPQHF	few	TRBV6-1	TRBJ1-5	NA
TGTGCCTGGAGTGTAAGTCAGGGAAATTCACCCCTCCACTTT	CAWSVSQGNSPLHF	NA	TRBV30	TRBJ1-6	NA
TGTGCCAGCAGCTCAGCAGAGACAGGGGATTCACCCCTCCACTTT	CASSSAETGDSPLHF	NA	TRBV11-2	TRBJ1-6	TRBD1
TGCGCCAGCAGCTTGGTCGGGACTAGCGGGGGGACCTACAATGAGCAGTTCTTC	CASSLVGTSGGTYNEQFF	NA	TRBV5-1	TRBJ2-1	TRBD2
TGCGCCAGCAGCCAGGGACAGGGGAACACTGAAGCTTTCTTT	CASSQGQGNTEAFF	NA	TRBV4-1	TRBJ1-1	TRBD1
TGTGCCAGCAGCGTTCCTTCTAGCGGGGGGGCCGGGGAGACCCAGTACTTC	CASSVPSSGGAGETQYF	NA	TRBV5-5	TRBJ2-5	TRBD2
TGTGCCTCTTCTTGGGGGCTTAAGGACACTGAAGCTTTCTTT	CASSWGLKDTEAFF	NA	TRBV6-5	TRBJ1-1	NA